At least ten counts were recorded for the clone carrying this T cell receptor (beta chain). As yet, its antigen is unknown. The beta constant-region primer was an equimolar mix of two oligonucleotides covering TRBC1 and TRBC2. Ligated cDNA was amplified by four rounds of PCR with nested alpha and beta constant-region primers and SP2. TCRdb redid the calling of the UMI-ligation and nested PCR reads with MiXCR, one entry per CDR3 protein. The table shows roughly 99,000 distinct CDR3 sequences, with roughly 12% occurring only once. This sample is drawn from a study of naive and memory T cell subsets. Separate alpha and beta amplification began at the second PCR step. Study-wide results and limits: Naive repertoires, especially CD8, held a few larger clonotypes, possibly memory cells re-expressing CD45RA. From naive to CM, EM and EMRA, diversity decreased and Gini increased. RNA-based TCR counts may shift with T cell activation and differentiation. Clonotypes are single alpha or beta chains, not paired receptors.

The specimen sequenced was naive CD4+ T cells from blood. The TCR sequence derives from a human donor in good health.

The CDR3 here is CASSSDRTTYNEQFF. In nucleotides, the CDR3 is TGTGCCAGCAGCTCCGACAGGACTACCTACAATGAGCAGTTCTTC. This chain links TRBV7-9 with TRBJ2-1; D assignment may be TRBD1 or TRBD2 (6 bases each). Trimming pared 4 bases from V and 2 bases from J, leaving 12 bases between. The CDR3 covers 15 residues. The germline gives CDR1 SEHNR, CDR2 FQNEAQ (reference sequence). Combining the CDR3 with reference TRBV7-9 and TRBJ2-1 gives the whole variable domain DTGVSQNPRHKITKRGQNVTFRCDPISEHNRLYWYRQTLGQGPEFLTYFQNEAQLEKSRLLSDRFSAERPKGSFSTLEIQRTEQGDSAMYLCASSSDRTTYNEQFFGPGTRLTVL.